The following is a T cell receptor (beta chain) sequence with its context. The data are from a study of cytotoxic CD8 clonotypes in ibrutinib-treated CLL. Method: immunoSEQ multiplex PCR; TCRdb's copy keeps in-frame clones and lacks some. Seen here are some 170,000 clones, roughly 88% observed once, and the top ten hold over 2.5%. Sequencing was performed on PBMCs, taken at disease progression, from a patient treated with ibrutinib. The TCR was taken from a human donor with chronic lymphocytic leukemia.

CDR3 loop: CASSAKGQVGEKLFF. For the CDR3, the DNA is TGTGCCAGCAGCGCCAAGGGACAGGTCGGTGAAAAACTGTTTTTT. V is TRBV6-6 and J is TRBJ1-4; 8 bases fit TRBD1. CDR1 MNHNY and CDR2 SVGAGI come from the germline V gene (reference sequence). The CDR3 has 15 amino acids. V was clipped by 6 bases and J by 7 bases; unmatched bases: 10.